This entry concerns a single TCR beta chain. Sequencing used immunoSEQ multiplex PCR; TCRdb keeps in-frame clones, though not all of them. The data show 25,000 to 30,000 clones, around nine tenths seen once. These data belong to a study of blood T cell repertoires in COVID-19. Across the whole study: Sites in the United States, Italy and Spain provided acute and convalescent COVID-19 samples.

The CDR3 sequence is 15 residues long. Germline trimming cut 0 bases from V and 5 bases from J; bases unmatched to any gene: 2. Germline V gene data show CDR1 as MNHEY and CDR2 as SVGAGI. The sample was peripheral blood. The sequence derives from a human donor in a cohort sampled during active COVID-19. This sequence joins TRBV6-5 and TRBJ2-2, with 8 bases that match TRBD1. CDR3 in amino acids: CASSYSRQGTGELFF. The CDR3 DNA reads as TGTGCCAGCAGTTACTCGAGACAGGGGACCGGGGAGCTGTTTTTT.